This section outlines one T cell receptor (beta chain) sequence together with its context. The repertoire was sequenced with immunoSEQ multiplex PCR; TCRdb's copy has only in-frame clones and lacks some. The profile shows 350,000 to 400,000 clones, roughly 90% of them singletons. The CDR3 covers 14 residues. Germline V gene sequence: CDR1 LNHDA, CDR2 SQIVND (reference sequence). Between the trimmed V and J ends, which lost 9 bases and 4 bases, there was a span of 16 bases. Study members were between roughly 18 and 100 years old and lived in 24 US regions. Cohort placement rested on clinical history that participants reported themselves. These data are taken from a study of blood T cell repertoires in COVID-19. Study-wide context: Collection of acute and convalescent COVID-19 samples took place in the United States, Italy and Spain. In each case, the material was cDNA or gDNA derived from T cells, B-cell-depleted T cells, or PBMCs.

This clonotype was obtained from a woman in her twenties or thirties who had recovered from COVID-19. The rearrangement joins TRBV19 to TRBJ1-3, with D possibly being TRBD1 (5 bases). Source material: PBMCs or T cells enriched from blood (not recorded which). The CDR3 loop is CASATQGGGNTIYF. The CDR3 DNA sequence: TGTGCCAGCGCAACCCAGGGTGGCGGAAACACCATATATTTT. The complete variable domain, with remaining parts taken from reference TRBV19 and TRBJ1-3, reads DGGITQSPKYLFRKEGQNVTLSCEQNLNHDAMYWYRQDPGQGLRLIYYSQIVNDFQKGDIAEGYSVSREKKESFPLTVTSAQKNPTAFYLCASATQGGGNTIYFGEGSWLTVV.